A selection of T cell receptor beta chains follows, all from one sample in a study of blood T cell repertoires in COVID-19. Generated by immunoSEQ multiplex PCR, the TCRdb table keeps only in-frame clones and is missing some. The data show about 130,000 clones, about 80% seen once. Sequences were obtained from peripheral blood. Source of these receptors: a middle-aged man with active or convalescent COVID-19. The CDR3 runs from the conserved cysteine through the conserved F or W. The D gene is left open where the match is weak. The size entry is marked missing in some rows and otherwise reads once, few, many or a size class.

v_gene	j_gene	len	d_gene	abundance	CDR3nt	CDR3aa
TRBV9	TRBJ2-7	14	.	.	TGTGCCAGCAGCGCCGGGACATTCGGAACCGAGCAGTACTTC	CASSAGTFGTEQYF
TRBV7-2	TRBJ1-1	12	.	many	TGTGCCAGCAGCTTACGAGGTAATGAAGCTTTCTTT	CASSLRGNEAFF
TRBV7-2	TRBJ1-5	15	.	.	TGTGCCAGCCGAATGCGGGTGGCAGACAATCAGCCCCAGCATTTT	CASRMRVADNQPQHF
TRBV27	TRBJ2-1	17	TRBD2	.	TGTGCCAGCTCAGTTTATGGGGGGGAGAGCTCCTACAATGAGCAGTTCTTC	CASSVYGGESSYNEQFF
TRBV18	TRBJ1-1	17	.	once	TGTGCCAGCTCACCACCCTTTTCGGGGGGGGCGACCACTGAAGCTTTCTTT	CASSPPFSGGATTEAFF
TRBV16	TRBJ2-1	17	.	.	TGTGCCAGCAGCCAATCGGGGGCTTATGGAGCGGTTTATGAGCAGTTCTTC	CASSQSGAYGAVYEQFF
TRBV7-9	TRBJ2-2	16	TRBD1	.	TGTGCCAGCAGCGTTAGGGACAGGGTTATCGACGGGGAGCTGTTTTTT	CASSVRDRVIDGELFF
TRBV10-3	TRBJ2-7	16	TRBD2	.	TGTGCCATCAGCAACGCCGGGACTAGCGGGGGCTACGAGCAGTACTTC	CAISNAGTSGGYEQYF
TRBV11-3	TRBJ2-3	14	.	.	TGTGCCAGCAGCTTAGTACTTAGCACAGATACGCAGTATTTT	CASSLVLSTDTQYF
TRBV5-1	TRBJ2-7	14	.	.	TGCGCCAGCAGCTTGGACAGGTTACTCTACGAGCAGTACTTC	CASSLDRLLYEQYF
TRBV7-2	TRBJ2-1	15	TRBD1	.	TGTGCCAGCAGCTTAGGGGGGACAGGGGGCAATGAGCAGTTCTTC	CASSLGGTGGNEQFF
TRBV9	TRBJ1-1	13	.	.	TGTGCCAGCAGCCATGGACAGTCAACTGAAGCTTTCTTT	CASSHGQSTEAFF
TRBV7-2	TRBJ1-2	12	.	once	TGTGCCAGCAGCGGCAGGGTGCTCGGCTACACCTTC	CASSGRVLGYTF
TRBV4-1	TRBJ1-4	15	.	.	TGCGCCAGCAGCCAATCAGGACGGGATAATGAAAAACTGTTTTTT	CASSQSGRDNEKLFF
TRBV6-5	TRBJ2-2	14	.	.	TGTGCCAGCAGACCGCAGGGATACACCGGGGAGCTGTTTTTT	CASRPQGYTGELFF